This T cell receptor (beta chain) was obtained from a study of T cell responses to AZD1222 COVID-19 vaccine (dated by TCRdb to about 2021). Notes on the research overall: AZD1222 recipients with second doses at about 4 weeks or about 12 weeks were pooled, because spike-specific TCR depth and breadth did not differ between schedules. TCR sequencing was performed for 230 to 250 trial participants, of whom about 200 were given two doses of AZD1222 and 26 were given two doses of MenACWY control vaccine. Trial participants were enrolled into age subgroups of 18-55, 56-69 and 70-plus years, which contained around 150, 28 and 57 TCR-sequenced participants, respectively.

As regards this clone: The specificity of this receptor is unknown. No base quality information exists; no much larger clone differs at one position.

On the study overall, not on this receptor specifically: In the small 56-69-year group, the increase in depth fell short of significance, most likely because of low power. Most participants were white British and females outnumbered males, and the authors suggested that clonal diversity may have been underestimated. Conclusions about previously exposed vaccinees are limited because only six or seven AZD1222 recipients were SARS-CoV-2 seropositive at baseline. After two AZD1222 doses, spike-specific TCR breadth and depth were significantly higher than at day 0 and than in MenACWY recipients. Epitopes outside the regions mutated in the B.1.351 and B.1.1.7 variants were reportedly recognized by nearly half of the unique spike-specific TCRs. No day 14 peak-response samples were available, so repertoires were characterized only after the peak T cell response. CD4 TCRs associated with the vaccine covered the entire spike protein, and the dominant responses were in regions 160-218 and 743-854.

The CDR3 regions of human TCRbeta chains were analyzed by immunosequencing. The paper's data handling went like this. Repertoire TCRs were checked for matches against a reference library of SARS-CoV-2-specific TCRs that had been generated using the MIRA antigen-specificity platform. Breadth was defined as the fraction of unique TCRs that were SARS-CoV-2-associated, and depth was defined as the fraction of total T cells that were SARS-CoV-2-associated. Each spike-specific TCR was assigned to its reactive spike region and to a CD4 or CD8 class using the MIRA data. Log10-transformed breadth and depth values were compared by one-way ANOVA with Sidak's multiple comparisons tests. As stored in TCRdb, this immuneACCESS dataset retains in-frame rearrangements with V and J assigned. A fraction of the clones does not appear; measured against another copy, unresolved V genes explain less than half of the discrepancy, and the remainder lacks a known reason. The V and J calls and clone size come from that table; D and trimming were worked out from the DNA. Recorded for this sample are some 130,000 clones; less than 95% of them occurred a single time. 6.9% of the sample comes from the top ten.

In the paper's terms, the time point label means: baseline before first vaccination. Vaccinee samples came from UK trials COV001 and COV002, including a single-blind randomized controlled phase 2/3 trial of AZD1222 (ChAdOx1 nCoV-19) in healthy adults. For TCRbeta chain sequencing, PBMC samples from trial participants were taken at day 0 and at day 28 after the second dose. The material was peripheral blood, obtained on day 0 of AZD1222 vaccination. The clonotype comes from an adult in good health.

The encoded CDR3 is CASSEAAGGSSPLHF. The nucleotide sequence reads as follows: TGTGCCAGCAGTGAAGCGGCAGGGGGCAGTTCACCCCTCCACTTT. This sequence uses TRBV6-1 and TRBJ1-6; 8 bases in the middle match TRBD1. V ends up 0 bases short and J 9 bases short, with an unmatched junction base count of 4. Including the terminal cysteine and phenylalanine, the CDR3 comprises 15 residues. The DNA shown is the 45-base CDR3, in frame from base 1. The germline V gene sets CDR1 to MNHNS and CDR2 to SASEGT.